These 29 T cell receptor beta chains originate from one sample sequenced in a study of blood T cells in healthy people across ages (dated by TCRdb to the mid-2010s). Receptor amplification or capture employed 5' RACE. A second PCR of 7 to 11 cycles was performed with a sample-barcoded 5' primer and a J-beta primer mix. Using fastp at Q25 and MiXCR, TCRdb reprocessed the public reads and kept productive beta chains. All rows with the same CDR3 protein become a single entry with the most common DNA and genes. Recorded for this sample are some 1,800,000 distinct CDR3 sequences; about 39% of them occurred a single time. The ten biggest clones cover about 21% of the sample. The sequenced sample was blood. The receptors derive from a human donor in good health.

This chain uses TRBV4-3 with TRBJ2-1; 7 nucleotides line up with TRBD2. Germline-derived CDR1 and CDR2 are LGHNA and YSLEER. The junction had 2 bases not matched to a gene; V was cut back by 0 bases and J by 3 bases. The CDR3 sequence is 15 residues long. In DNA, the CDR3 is TGCGCCAGCAGCCAAGAATGGGAGGGCTACAATGAGCAGTTCTTC. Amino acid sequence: CASSQEWEGYNEQFF.

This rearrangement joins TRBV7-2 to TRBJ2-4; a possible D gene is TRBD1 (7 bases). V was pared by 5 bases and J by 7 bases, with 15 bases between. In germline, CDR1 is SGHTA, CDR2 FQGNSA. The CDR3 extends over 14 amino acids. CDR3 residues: CASSPQGGSNIQYF. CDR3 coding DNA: TGTGCCAGCAGCCCCCAGGGGGGCTCGAACATTCAGTACTTC.

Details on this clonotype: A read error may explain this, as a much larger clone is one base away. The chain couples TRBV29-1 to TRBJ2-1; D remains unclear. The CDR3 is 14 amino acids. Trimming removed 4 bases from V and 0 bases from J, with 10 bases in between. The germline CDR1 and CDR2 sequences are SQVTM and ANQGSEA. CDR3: CSVGQPYSYNEQFF. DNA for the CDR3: TGCAGCGTTGGGCAGCCCTACTCCTACAATGAGCAGTTCTTC.

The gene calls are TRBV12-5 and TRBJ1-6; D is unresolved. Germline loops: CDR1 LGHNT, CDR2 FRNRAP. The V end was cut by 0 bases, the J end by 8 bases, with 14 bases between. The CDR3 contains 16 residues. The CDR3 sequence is CASGLVRGGWDSPLHF. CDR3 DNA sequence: TGTGCTAGTGGTTTGGTCCGGGGTGGGTGGGATTCACCCCTCCACTTT.

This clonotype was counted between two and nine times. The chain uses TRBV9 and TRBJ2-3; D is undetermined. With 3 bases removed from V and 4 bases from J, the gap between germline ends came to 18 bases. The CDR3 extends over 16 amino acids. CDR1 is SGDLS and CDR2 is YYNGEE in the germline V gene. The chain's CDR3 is CASSASHGVRSDTQYF. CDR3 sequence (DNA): TGTGCCAGCAGCGCCTCTCATGGGGTTAGGTCAGATACGCAGTATTTT.

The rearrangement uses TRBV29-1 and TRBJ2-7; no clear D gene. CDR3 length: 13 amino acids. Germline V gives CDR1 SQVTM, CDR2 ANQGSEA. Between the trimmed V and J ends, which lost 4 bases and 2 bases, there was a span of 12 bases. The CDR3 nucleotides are TGCAGCGTTGTGTCATGGCAGACCTACGAGCAGTACTTC. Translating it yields CSVVSWQTYEQYF.

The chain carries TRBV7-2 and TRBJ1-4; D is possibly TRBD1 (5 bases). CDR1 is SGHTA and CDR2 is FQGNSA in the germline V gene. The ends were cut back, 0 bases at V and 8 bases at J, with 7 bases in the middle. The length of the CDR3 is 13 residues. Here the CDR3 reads CASSLAGVEKLFF. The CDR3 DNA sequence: TGTGCCAGCAGCTTAGCAGGGGTAGAAAAACTGTTTTTT. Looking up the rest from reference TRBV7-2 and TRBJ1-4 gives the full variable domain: GAGVSQSPSNKVTEKGKDVELRCDPISGHTALYWYRQSLGQGLEFLIYFQGNSAPDKSGLPSDRFSAERTGGSVSTLTIQRTQQEDSAVYLCASSLAGVEKLFFGSGTQLSVL.

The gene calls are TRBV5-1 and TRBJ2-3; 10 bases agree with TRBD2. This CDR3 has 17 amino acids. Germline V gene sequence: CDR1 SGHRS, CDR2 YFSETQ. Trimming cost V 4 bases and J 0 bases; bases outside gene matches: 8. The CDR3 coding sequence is TGCGCCAGCAGCCCTAGCGGGGGTAGCCCTAGCACAGATACGCAGTATTTT. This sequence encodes CASSPSGGSPSTDTQYF.

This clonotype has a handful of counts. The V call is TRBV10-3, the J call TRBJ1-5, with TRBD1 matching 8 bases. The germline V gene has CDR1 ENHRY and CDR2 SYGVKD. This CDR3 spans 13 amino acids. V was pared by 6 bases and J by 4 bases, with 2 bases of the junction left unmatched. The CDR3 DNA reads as TGTGCCATCAGGGGACAGGCAAATCAGCCCCAGCATTTT. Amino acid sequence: CAIRGQANQPQHF.

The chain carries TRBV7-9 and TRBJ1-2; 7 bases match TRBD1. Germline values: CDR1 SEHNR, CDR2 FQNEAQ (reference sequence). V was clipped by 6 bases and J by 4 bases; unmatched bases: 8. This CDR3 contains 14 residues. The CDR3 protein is CASRRQGKSYGYTF. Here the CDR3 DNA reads TGTGCCAGCAGACGACAGGGAAAGAGCTATGGCTACACCTTC.

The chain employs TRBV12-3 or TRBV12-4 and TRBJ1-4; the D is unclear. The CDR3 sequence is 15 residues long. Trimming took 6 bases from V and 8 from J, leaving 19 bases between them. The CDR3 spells CASSNQGGVAEKLFF. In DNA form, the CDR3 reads TGTGCCAGCAGCAACCAAGGTGGGGTAGCGGAAAAACTGTTTTTT.

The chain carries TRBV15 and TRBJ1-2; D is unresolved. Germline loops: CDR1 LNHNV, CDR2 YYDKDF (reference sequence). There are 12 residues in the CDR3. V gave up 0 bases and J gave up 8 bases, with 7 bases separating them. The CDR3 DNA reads TGTGCCACCAGCAGAGATCATCAGGGCTACACCTTC. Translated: CATSRDHQGYTF.

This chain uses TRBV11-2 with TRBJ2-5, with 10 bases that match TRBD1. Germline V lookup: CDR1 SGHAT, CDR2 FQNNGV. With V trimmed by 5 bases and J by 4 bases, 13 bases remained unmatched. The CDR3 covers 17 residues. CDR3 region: CASSPTGTGEGGETQYF. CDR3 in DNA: TGTGCCAGCAGCCCGACCGGGACAGGGGAGGGAGGAGAGACCCAGTACTTC.

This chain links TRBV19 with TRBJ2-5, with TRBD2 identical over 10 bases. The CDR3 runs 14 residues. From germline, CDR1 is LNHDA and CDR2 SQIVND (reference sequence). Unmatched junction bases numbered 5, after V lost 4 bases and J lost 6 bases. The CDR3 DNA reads TGTGCCAGTAGTACGGGACTAGCGATGAAGACCCAGTACTTC. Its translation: CASSTGLAMKTQYF. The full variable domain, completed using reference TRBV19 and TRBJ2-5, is DGGITQSPKYLFRKEGQNVTLSCEQNLNHDAMYWYRQDPGQGLRLIYYSQIVNDFQKGDIAEGYSVSREKKESFPLTVTSAQKNPTAFYLCASSTGLAMKTQYFGPGTRLLVL.

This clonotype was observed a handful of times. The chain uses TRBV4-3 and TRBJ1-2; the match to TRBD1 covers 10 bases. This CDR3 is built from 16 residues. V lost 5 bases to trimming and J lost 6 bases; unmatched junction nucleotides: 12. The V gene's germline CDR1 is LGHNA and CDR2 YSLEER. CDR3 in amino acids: CASSKYGQGVPDGYTF. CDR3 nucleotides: TGCGCCAGCAGCAAATACGGACAGGGGGTTCCGGATGGCTACACCTTC.

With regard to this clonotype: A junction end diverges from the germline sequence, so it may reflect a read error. This CDR3 reads CANSSSLRQSSYNEQFF. The CDR3 coding sequence is TGTGCCAACAGCTCGTCCTTAAGACAGAGCTCCTACAATGAGCAGTTCTTC. The chain combines TRBV7-2 with TRBJ2-1; TRBD1 is a possible D gene (5 bases). In germline, CDR1 is SGHTA, CDR2 FQGNSA. The CDR3 extends over 17 amino acids. The full variable domain, rest sourced from reference TRBV7-2 and TRBJ2-1, is GAGVSQSPSNKVTEKGKDVELRCDPISGHTALYWYRQSLGQGLEFLIYFQGNSAPDKSGLPSDRFSAERTGGSVSTLTIQRTQQEDSAVYLCANSSSLRQSSYNEQFFGPGTRLTVL.

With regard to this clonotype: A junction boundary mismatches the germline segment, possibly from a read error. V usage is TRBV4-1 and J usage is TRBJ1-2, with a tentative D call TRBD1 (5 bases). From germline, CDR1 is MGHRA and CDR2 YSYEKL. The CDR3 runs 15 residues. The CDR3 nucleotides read TGCGCCGGCAGCCAAGTTCCAGGGACTAACTATGGCTACACCTTC. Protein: CAGSQVPGTNYGYTF.

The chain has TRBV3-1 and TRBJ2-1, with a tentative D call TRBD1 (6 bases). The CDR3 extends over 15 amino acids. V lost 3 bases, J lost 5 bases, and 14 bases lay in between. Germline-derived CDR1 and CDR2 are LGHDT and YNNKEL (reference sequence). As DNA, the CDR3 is TGTGCCAGCAGCCATCGGTTACAGGGAGACAATGAGCAGTTCTTC. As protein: CASSHRLQGDNEQFF.

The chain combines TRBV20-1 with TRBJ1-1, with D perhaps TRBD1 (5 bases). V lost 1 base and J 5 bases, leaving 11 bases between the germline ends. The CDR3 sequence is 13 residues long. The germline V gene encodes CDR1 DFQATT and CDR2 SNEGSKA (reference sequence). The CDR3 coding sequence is TGCAGTGCTAGAGGGGCAGGGCTGACTGAAGCTTTCTTT. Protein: CSARGAGLTEAFF.

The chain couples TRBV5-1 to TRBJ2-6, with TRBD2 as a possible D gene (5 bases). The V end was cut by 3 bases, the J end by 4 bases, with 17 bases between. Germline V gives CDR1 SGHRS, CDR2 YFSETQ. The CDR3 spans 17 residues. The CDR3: CASSYWVGREGANVLTF. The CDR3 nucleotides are TGCGCCAGCAGCTATTGGGTGGGGAGAGAGGGGGCCAACGTCCTGACTTTC.

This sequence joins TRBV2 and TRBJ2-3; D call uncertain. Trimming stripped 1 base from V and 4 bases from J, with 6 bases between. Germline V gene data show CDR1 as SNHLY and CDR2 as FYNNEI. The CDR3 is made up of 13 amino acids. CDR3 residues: CASSEGYADTQYF. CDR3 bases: TGTGCCAGCAGTGAAGGCTACGCAGATACGCAGTATTTT.

The CDR3 DNA reads as TGTGCCACCAGCATGGGCAGGGGGGGATACGAGCAGTACTTC. It specifies CATSMGRGGYEQYF. V and J are TRBV15 and TRBJ2-7; the D gene could be TRBD1 or TRBD2 (7 bases each). The V end was cut by 4 bases, the J end by 4 bases, with 14 bases between. This CDR3 is 14 amino acids long. The germline V gene has CDR1 LNHNV and CDR2 YYDKDF (reference sequence).

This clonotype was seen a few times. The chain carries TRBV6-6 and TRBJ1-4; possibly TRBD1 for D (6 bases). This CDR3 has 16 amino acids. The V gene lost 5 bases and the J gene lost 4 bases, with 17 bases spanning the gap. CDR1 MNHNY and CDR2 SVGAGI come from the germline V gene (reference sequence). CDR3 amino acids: CASSTGTLRYNEKLFF. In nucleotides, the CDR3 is TGTGCCAGCAGTACCGGGACACTCCGCTATAATGAAAAACTGTTTTTT.

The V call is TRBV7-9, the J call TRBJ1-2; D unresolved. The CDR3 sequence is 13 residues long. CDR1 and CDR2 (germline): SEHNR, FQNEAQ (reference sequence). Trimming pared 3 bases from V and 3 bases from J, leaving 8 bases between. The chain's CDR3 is CASSFDDYYGYTF. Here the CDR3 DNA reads TGTGCCAGCAGCTTTGATGATTACTATGGCTACACCTTC.

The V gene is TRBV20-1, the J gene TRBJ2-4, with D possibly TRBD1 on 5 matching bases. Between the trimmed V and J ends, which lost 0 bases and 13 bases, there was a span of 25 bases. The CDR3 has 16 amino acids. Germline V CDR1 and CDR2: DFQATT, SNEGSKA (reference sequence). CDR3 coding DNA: TGCAGTGCTAGAGATCCAACAGGCCGATCCTACAATGAGCAGTACTTC. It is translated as CSARDPTGRSYNEQYF.

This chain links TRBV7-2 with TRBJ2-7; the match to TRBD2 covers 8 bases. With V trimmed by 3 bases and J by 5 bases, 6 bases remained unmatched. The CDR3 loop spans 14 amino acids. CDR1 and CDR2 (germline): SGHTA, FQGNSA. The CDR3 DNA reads TGTGCCAGCAGCTTCGGACTAGCTAGCGACGAGCAGTACTTC. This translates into CASSFGLASDEQYF.

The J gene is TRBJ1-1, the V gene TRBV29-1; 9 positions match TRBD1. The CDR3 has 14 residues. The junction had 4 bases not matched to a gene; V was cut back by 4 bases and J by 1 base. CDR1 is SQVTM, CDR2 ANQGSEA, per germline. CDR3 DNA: TGCAGCGTTGGCGCACAGGGGGCGAACACTGAAGCTTTCTTT. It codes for CSVGAQGANTEAFF.

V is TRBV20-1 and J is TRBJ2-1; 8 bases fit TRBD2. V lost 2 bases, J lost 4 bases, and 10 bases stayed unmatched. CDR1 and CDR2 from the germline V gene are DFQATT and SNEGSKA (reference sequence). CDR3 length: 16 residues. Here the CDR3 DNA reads TGCAGTGCTAGACTCCCAACTAGCGGAGAATACAATGAGCAGTTCTTC. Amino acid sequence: CSARLPTSGEYNEQFF.

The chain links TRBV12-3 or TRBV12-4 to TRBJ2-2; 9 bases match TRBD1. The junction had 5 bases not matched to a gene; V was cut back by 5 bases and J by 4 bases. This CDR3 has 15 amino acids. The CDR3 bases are TGTGCCAGCAGTGAACAGGGGGCGACCACCGGGGAGCTGTTTTTT. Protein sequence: CASSEQGATTGELFF.